Here is one TCR beta chain with its context. Which antigen it targets is not known. Base qualities are not recorded, but no much larger clone differs from it by a single base. This sample stems from a study of shared clonotypes between healthy human individuals (dated by TCRdb to 2020 to 2022). Concerning the study at large: The cohort included three men and a couple of women between 18 and 49 years of age. For each donor, CD4 naive and CD4 memory were each given three plates, CD8 naive was given two plates, and CD8 memory was given one plate. Blood TCR repertoires of a handful of healthy adults were deeply sequenced to estimate repertoire size and the extent of clonotype sharing between individuals. To increase sequencing depth and limit assay-specific biases, TCR repertoire library preparation and sequencing were carried out by different laboratories using diverse techniques. Leukapheresis yielded between about 0.85 and 10 billion PBMCs per donor.

The donors were healthy, HIV-negative adults who had no recently reported acute infections or vaccinations. Every donor was a Caucasian adult residing in Nashville, Tennessee, USA. CD4+ T cells were enriched through magnetic negative selection, after which naive cells were positively selected on CD45RA and the remaining negative fraction served as the memory subset. Blood was obtained by leukapheresis, after which PBMCs were separated by Ficoll-Histopaque density gradient centrifugation and cryopreserved in liquid nitrogen vapor phase. Analytical flow cytometry was used to check the purity and quantity of every magnetically sorted T cell population. From each sorted fraction, genomic DNA was isolated and quantified by UV absorbance on a Nanodrop 2000c. Using the deep immunoSEQ assay, multiplex PCR amplified TCR CDR3 regions from genomic DNA. Genomic DNA extracted from each cell subset was distributed evenly over all wells of several immunoSEQ 96-well plates, and each plate served as one replicate. For sorted subsets, each replicate PCR was loaded with around 200 ng genomic DNA, equivalent to roughly 30,000 T cell genomes. Purified libraries were quantified with a Qubit 3.0 fluorometer, sized on a Bioanalyzer 2100, and re-quantified with the KAPA Library Quantification kit. A separate single-read 150-cycle Illumina NextSeq 550 flow cell was used to sequence each immunoSEQ 96-well plate. The authors' pipeline ran thus. Because the immunoSEQ output held only junctional sequences and lacked quality scores, the filtering could not match the filtering applied to full-length reads. Sequences were annotated with PyIR, a Python wrapper for IgBLAST v1.9, and V/J genes and CDR3 were assigned using IMGT germline references. Reads were removed for weak V/J assignments (E-value above 1e-6), missing CDR3, stop codons, out-of-frame junctions, or ambiguous translated residues. V3J clonotypes were defined as sequences sharing an identical inferred V gene, J gene, and CDR3 amino acid sequence. Percentage overlap between repertoires was calculated by dividing the number of shared unique clonotypes by the size of the smaller repertoire. Richness of each repertoire was evaluated using RTK rarefaction, the Chao1 estimator, and Recon v2.1 estimates of unobserved clonotypes. OLGA was used to compute generation probabilities for all TCRbeta clonotypes that the gDNA method yielded from a few donors. The immuneACCESS repertoire file appears here via TCRdb, limited to in-frame rearrangements. These files lack a portion of the clones; in checked studies, under half of the deficit traces to unresolved V genes, and the cause of the others is not known. Clonal size and the V and J genes are those of that table, whereas D and trimming came from the DNA. The table for this sample lists roughly 2,300,000 clones; roughly 90% of them were counted only once. The ten biggest clones cover around 0.38% of the sample.

Overall study outcomes, separate from this receptor: Rarefaction of sorted-subset datasets indicated incomplete sequencing despite the large sequencing depth. Sampling was restricted to blood, and TCR repertoires in tissue are likely to differ from TCR repertoires in blood. Naive subsets generally had larger estimated clonotype richness than memory subsets. The small number of donors limited the genetic and exposure-history diversity represented. Based on pairwise subsampling, the degree of clonotype sharing among donors was expected to be affected by sequencing depth. Sharing across a handful of donors was observed for about 4.8% of naive CD4, around 3.5% of naive CD8, over 2% of memory CD4, and about 0.39% of memory CD8 clonotypes. Clonotypes shared by all four sorted-subset donors showed higher generation probabilities than non-shared clonotypes.

The specimen sequenced was naive CD4+ T cells from PBMCs. Taken with the paper, the label for cell subset or site translates to: CD45RA+ positively selected. This clonotype was sampled from a man between 18 and 35 years old in good health. Some clones in this sample may be carry-over from other donors' samples.

The sequenced DNA is TGCGCCAGCAGCCAAGAGGCCCTAGCGGGAGATAATGAGCAGTTCTTC. This translates into CASSQEALAGDNEQFF. This chain is built from TRBV4-3 and TRBJ2-1; TRBD2 agrees with 10 junctional bases. From cysteine to phenylalanine, the CDR3 is 16 amino acids long. Kept here is only the CDR3 DNA, which spans 48 bases and is read in frame from base 1. V is pruned by 0 bases and J by 7 bases, leaving 6 bases of the junction without a gene match. CDR1 and CDR2, per the germline V gene, are LGHNA and YSLEER.